These 13 T cell receptor beta chains share one sample of origin, sequenced in a study of cytomegalovirus exposure and HLA in healthy donors. The PCR used 60 Vbeta and 13 Jbeta primers. Assay used: immunoSEQ multiplex PCR; TCRdb lists only in-frame clones, some missing. Here the sample spans approximately 220,000 clones, roughly four fifths being singletons. Sequencing was done on a sample of PBMCs. Receptors were obtained from a girl aged 2-10 years in good health and CMV-seronegative.

This chain links TRBV29-1 with TRBJ2-6; 7 nucleotides match TRBD1. Germline assignment: CDR1 SQVTM and CDR2 ANQGSEA. The CDR3 totals 15 residues. J lost 4 bases, V lost 7 bases, and 10 bases had no gene match. Here the CDR3 DNA reads TGCAGCGCCAGACAGGGAAAGGAAGGGGCCAACGTCCTGACTTTC. Translated: CSARQGKEGANVLTF.

V and J are TRBV27 and TRBJ2-7; D gene uncertain. Germline V gene data show CDR1 as MNHEY and CDR2 as SMNVEV (reference sequence). V was clipped by 3 bases and J by 7 bases, with 4 bases between them. The CDR3 is 10 amino acids. In DNA form, the CDR3 reads TGTGCCAGCAGTTTCCAGGAGCAGTACTTC. It specifies CASSFQEQYF.

This sequence joins TRBV6-5 and TRBJ2-2; 8 bases line up with TRBD1. Trimming removed 7 bases from V and 6 bases from J; junction bases left unmatched: 7. The germline V gene encodes CDR1 MNHEY and CDR2 SVGAGI. CDR3 length: 14 residues. The CDR3 is CASKEGQVSGELFF. For the CDR3, the DNA is TGTGCCAGCAAGGAGGGACAGGTTTCCGGGGAGCTGTTTTTT.

This chain connects TRBV7-2 to TRBJ1-1, with 7 bases that match TRBD1. CDR1 is SGHTA, CDR2 FQGNSA, per germline. The junction had 7 bases not matched to a gene; V was cut back by 5 bases and J by 1 base. CDR3 length: 15 residues. The CDR3 spells CASSLDGTANTEAFF. CDR3 sequence (DNA): TGTGCCAGCAGCCTAGACGGGACAGCGAACACTGAAGCTTTCTTT.

The rearrangement uses TRBV2 and TRBJ1-4; TRBD1 might be the D (5 bases). Germline CDR1 and CDR2: SNHLY and FYNNEI. V was pared by 8 bases and J by 3 bases, with 22 bases between. This CDR3 has 17 amino acids. CDR3 sequence (DNA): TGTGCCAGCTCTAGAATGGGCAGGGTGTACGCTAATGAAAAACTGTTTTTT. Its translation: CASSRMGRVYANEKLFF.

This clone came up a few times. This rearrangement joins TRBV5-1 to TRBJ2-5; 11 bases align to TRBD2. The CDR3 spans 20 residues. After removal of 4 bases from V and 1 base from J, the junction contained 18 bases not matched to a gene. Germline CDR1 is SGHRS and CDR2 is YFSETQ. The CDR3, as DNA: TGCGCCAGCAGCGGGGAGTTTAGCGGGGGGGCCGGCCGAGGCCAAGAGACCCAGTACTTC. As protein: CASSGEFSGGAGRGQETQYF.

The chain joins TRBV18 to TRBJ2-7; tentatively, D is TRBD1 (5 bases). CDR3 length: 15 amino acids. CDR1 is KGHSH and CDR2 is LQKENI in the germline V gene. Trimming removed 3 bases from V and 3 bases from J, with 15 bases in between. In DNA form, the CDR3 reads TGTGCCAGCTCACCCCGTCCAGGGTTTGGCTACGAGCAGTACTTC. The encoded protein is CASSPRPGFGYEQYF.

The V call is TRBV6-5, the J call TRBJ2-3; D is uncertain. There are 14 residues in the CDR3. The germline V gene encodes CDR1 MNHEY and CDR2 SVGAGI. Trimming cost V 0 bases and J 2 bases, with 6 bases left between them. The CDR3 is CASSYSAATDTQYF. CDR3 nucleotide sequence: TGTGCCAGCAGTTACTCGGCGGCCACAGATACGCAGTATTTT.

Details on this clone: Its ends do not fully match the called genes, so a read error is possible. The CDR3 nucleotides are TGTGCCAGCAGTACAGGACCAGCCTCCCACGAGCAGTACTTC. The encoded protein is CASSTGPASHEQYF. The chain carries TRBV27 and TRBJ2-7, with D perhaps TRBD1 (5 bases). This CDR3 has 14 residues. The germline V gene has CDR1 MNHEY and CDR2 SMNVEV (reference sequence).

This clone was detected a few times. The chain has TRBV6-1 and TRBJ2-5, with 7 bases that match TRBD2. This CDR3 has 14 amino acids. Trimming at V came to 1 base and at J to 5 bases, leaving 4 bases not matched to a gene. Looked up from germline, CDR1 is MNHNS and CDR2 is SASEGT. The CDR3: CASSEGWGGETQYF. For the CDR3, the DNA is TGTGCCAGCAGTGAAGGCTGGGGAGGGGAGACCCAGTACTTC.

This sequence joins TRBV12-5 and TRBJ1-2; the D is unclear. The CDR3 is 12 amino acids. Trimming removed 1 base from V and 4 bases from J, with 4 bases in between. CDR1 is LGHNT and CDR2 is FRNRAP in the germline V gene. The CDR3 bases are TGTGCTAGTGGTTTGGGCAGCTATGGCTACACCTTC. It specifies CASGLGSYGYTF.

The count of this clone is one. The gene calls are TRBV27 and TRBJ1-1, with unresolved D. Trimming left V 4 bases short and J 3 bases short, with 9 bases between. Looked up from germline, CDR1 is MNHEY and CDR2 is SMNVEV (reference sequence). The CDR3 covers 13 residues. CDR3 in amino acids: CASSSRWYTEAFF. In DNA form, the CDR3 reads TGTGCCAGCAGTTCTCGGTGGTACACTGAAGCTTTCTTT.

The genes are TRBV29-1 and TRBJ2-3, with a weak D call TRBD2 (6 bases). The V gene's germline CDR1 is SQVTM and CDR2 ANQGSEA. V shed 7 bases and J shed 0 bases, with 17 bases lying between them. This CDR3 spans 15 amino acids. The CDR3 protein is CSAHGGLTSTDTQYF. For the CDR3, the DNA is TGCAGCGCCCACGGAGGGTTGACTAGCACAGATACGCAGTATTTT.